This T cell receptor (beta chain) was identified in a study of regulatory T cells in long-lasting Graves disease. Findings and limits, study-wide: Persistent patients shared more public clonotypes (2,741) than new patients (about 930).

Time point: newly diagnosed GD, antithyroid drugs for less than 3 months. There was RNA extracted from PBMCs, and the TCR library was made from it. Patient provenance is recorded as an endocrinology department in Xi'an, China. Combining iRepertoire HTBI primers with Arm-PCR of CDR3 regions, the authors built TCR beta libraries. Using its own MiXCR run on the multiplex PCR reads, TCRdb lists one record per CDR3 protein. This table has over 500,000 distinct CDR3 sequences, about 16% appearing once. The CDR3 length is 11 residues. V gave up 1 base and J gave up 7 bases, with 5 bases separating them. Germline V CDR1 and CDR2: GTSNPN, SVGIG (reference sequence). This clonotype was counted many times. Its antigen is undetermined. This sample was also put to use in a study of T cells in Graves' hyperthyroidism and ophthalmopathy. In that study: Within blood appeared most thyroid clonotypes that had expanded above 0.001.

This receptor was identified in a man between 18 and 35 years old with Graves disease. Sequencing used peripheral blood mononuclear cells (PBMCs), obtained at new diagnosis, from a patient treated with antithyroid drugs. This chain connects TRBV30 to TRBJ2-1, with D hard to call. The DNA of the CDR3 is TGTGCCTGGAGTGCTGGGAATGAGCAGTTCTTC. Translating it yields CAWSAGNEQFF.